This TCR beta chain was captured in a study of blood T cell repertoires in COVID-19. Using immunoSEQ multiplex PCR, the repertoire was profiled, and TCRdb retains in-frame clones only, with some absent. The sample carries some 220,000 clones, around 90% recorded once. Per the germline V gene, CDR1 is GTSNPN and CDR2 is SVGIG (reference sequence). V trimming: 0 bases; J trimming: 8 bases; junction bases outside the gene matches: 8. CDR3 size: 15 residues. This chain joins TRBV30 and TRBJ2-1, with 9 bases lining up with TRBD2. Sequencing used peripheral blood. The TCR comes from a young woman who had recovered from COVID-19. The CDR3 sequence is CAWSVTSGRVDEQFF. The DNA for the CDR3 is TGTGCCTGGAGTGTTACTAGCGGGCGGGTAGATGAGCAGTTCTTC. Full variable domain (missing parts from reference TRBV30 and TRBJ2-1): SQTIHQWPATLVQPVGSPLSLECTVEGTSNPNLYWYRQAAGRGLQLLFYSVGIGQISSEVPQNLSASRPQDRQFILSSKKLLLSDSGFYLCAWSVTSGRVDEQFFGPGTRLTVL.